This record concerns one T cell receptor (beta chain) sequence. Antigen specificity is unknown. This record belongs to a study of OX40 agonist ivuxolimab in advanced cancers. Overall study context: Patients were infused with ivuxolimab every 2 weeks at 0.01 to 10 mg/kg. The study's findings and limits: Both blood CD4+ and CD8+ T cells showed clonal growth by week 6 at 0.1 to 3.0 mg/kg. Among the lowest peripheral clonal expansion occurred in 0.1-3.0 mg/kg partial responders.

CDR3 size: 13 residues. The germline V and J ends were trimmed by 11 bases and 7 bases, with 20 bases remaining between them. Germline CDR1 is MNHEY and CDR2 is SVGAGI. Using immunoSEQ multiplex PCR, the repertoire was profiled, and TCRdb retains in-frame clones only, with some absent. The sample includes more than 55,000 clones, 70% to 90% seen only once; the top ten take 11%. This sample comprised CD4+ or CD8+ T cells sorted from blood, obtained in a trial of the OX40 agonist ivuxolimab. This clonotype originated in an adult with an advanced solid tumor such as melanoma, head and neck, liver or kidney cancer. J is TRBJ1-1 and V is TRBV6-5; D might be TRBD1 (5 bases). CDR3 coding DNA: TGTGCCTCTTCCCCAGAAGGGACGGGTGAAGCTTTCTTT. It specifies CASSPEGTGEAFF.